This T cell receptor (beta chain) stems from a study of chemoradiotherapy in HPV16-positive cancers. Overall study results and limits: Only a couple of HPV16-positive patients supplied the functional HPV-specificity definition. Better recurrence-free survival went with HPV-responsive T-cell expansion in HPV16-positive patients. Non-HPV-specific T cells did not expand in tumors during treatment, whereas candidate HPV-specific clones and E7-related motifs did.

Over chemoradiotherapy, repertoires were sampled more than once. Clones were read by immunoSEQ multiplex PCR, and TCRdb kept only the in-frame ones, dropping some. The sample contains some 19,000 clones, around 87% of which appear only once. With regard to this clone: Its antigen remains unknown.

CDR1 LNHNV and CDR2 YYDKDF come from the germline V gene (reference sequence). J gave up 7 bases and V 0 bases, and 9 bases lay outside the gene matches. There are 15 residues in the CDR3. This TCR derives from a human donor with HPV-associated anogenital cancer. The chain combines TRBV15 with TRBJ2-7, with 7 bases identical to TRBD1. The sequenced sample was blood, obtained from a patient who underwent chemoradiotherapy. CDR3: CATSRDRTGLLEQYF. CDR3 coding DNA: TGTGCCACCAGCAGAGACCGGACAGGCCTACTGGAGCAGTACTTC.